The count of the clone carrying this TCR beta chain is one. Its cognate antigen is unknown. Cells were stimulated with overlapping HIV-1 Gag 15-mer peptides. Sorted nonresponding memory CD4+ T cells were CD40L-negative, CD69-negative, CD45RO-high. Undetectable plasma HIV-1 RNA below 50 copies/mL lasted at least 4 years. Anti-CD28/CD49d costimulation, CD40-blocking antibody and enfuvirtide were given to CD8-depleted PBMCs for about 17 hours. This was the immunoSEQ version 4 assay in survey mode. Each sample used up to 1 ug genomic DNA diluted to around 10 ng/uL. Only in-frame clones appear in the TCRdb table, and some are missing; sequencing was by immunoSEQ multiplex PCR. Here the sample spans 30,000 or so clones, roughly 82% being singletons. The sample is drawn from a study of persistence of HIV-infected CD4 T cells. Points from the study as a whole: Compared with CD3/CD28-stimulated cells, CMV- and Gag-responding cells showed lower TCRbeta richness.

The CDR3 covers 15 residues. Trimming cost V 3 bases and J 0 bases, with 10 bases left between them. Germline assignment: CDR1 SGHDT and CDR2 YYEEEE. The material was CD4+ T cells sorted from PBMCs after roughly 20-hour stimulation, obtained from a patient who received antiretroviral therapy. The gene calls are TRBV5-6 and TRBJ2-1; possibly TRBD1 for D (5 bases). The sequence came from an adult woman with HIV who was CMV-seropositive. The CDR3 DNA sequence: TGTGCCAGCAGCTCAGGGTGGGGCTCCTACAATGAGCAGTTCTTC. Protein product: CASSSGWGSYNEQFF. The full variable domain, in which reference TRBV5-6 and TRBJ2-1 provide the parts outside the CDR3, is DAGVTQSPTHLIKTRGQQVTLRCSPKSGHDTVSWYQQALGQGPQFIFQYYEEEERQRGNFPDRFSGHQFPNYSSELNVNALLLGDSALYLCASSSGWGSYNEQFFGPGTRLTVL.